The 13 T cell receptor beta chains given below trace back to one sample, sequenced in a study of blood T cell repertoires in COVID-19. Generated by immunoSEQ multiplex PCR, the TCRdb table keeps only in-frame clones and is missing some. The sample yields some 300,000 clones, around 90% seen once. Sequenced material: PBMCs or T cells enriched from blood (not recorded which). These receptors were collected from a woman aged 55-75 years in a cohort exposed to, infected with or recovered from COVID-19 (not recorded which).

The J gene is TRBJ2-1, the V gene TRBV7-9, with 10 bases identical to TRBD2. J lost 3 bases, V lost 5 bases, and 10 bases had no gene match. The CDR3 sequence is 17 residues long. Germline V gene sequence: CDR1 SEHNR, CDR2 FQNEAQ (reference sequence). DNA for the CDR3: TGTGCCAGCAGCCCGAGATCGGGACTAGCGATCTACAATGAGCAGTTCTTC. Translation gives CASSPRSGLAIYNEQFF.

The V call is TRBV28, the J call TRBJ1-6; no firm D call. With 5 bases removed from V and 0 bases from J, the gap between germline ends came to 5 bases. Germline CDR1 reads MDHEN; CDR2 reads SYDVKM. The CDR3 totals 14 residues. CDR3: CASSPSSYNSPLHF. CDR3 coding DNA: TGTGCCAGCAGTCCGAGCTCCTATAATTCACCCCTCCACTTT.

In this sample, this clone turned up once. The chain links TRBV6-5 to TRBJ2-5, with TRBD2 matching over 12 bases. After removal of 6 bases from V and 5 bases from J, the junction contained 7 bases not matched to a gene. CDR1 is MNHEY and CDR2 is SVGAGI in the germline V gene. The CDR3 length is 15 residues. The CDR3 DNA follows: TGTGCCAGCAGACGGACTAGCGGGATCGGGGAGACCCAGTACTTC. It is translated as CASRRTSGIGETQYF.

The chain has TRBV12-5 and TRBJ1-4; 7 nucleotides align to TRBD1. The CDR3 extends over 18 amino acids. Unmatched junction bases numbered 17, after V lost 6 bases and J lost 4 bases. Germline V gene sequence: CDR1 LGHNT, CDR2 FRNRAP. The CDR3 loop reads CASGRTGPERGNNEKLFF. The CDR3 region has the DNA TGTGCTAGTGGACGGACAGGTCCGGAAAGGGGAAATAATGAAAAACTGTTTTTT.

The CDR3, as DNA: TGTGCCAGCAGCCCGACAAGCAAGAACACTGAAGCTTTCTTT. Translation gives CASSPTSKNTEAFF. The V call is TRBV11-3, the J call TRBJ1-1, with D unclear. Deletions cut 5 bases from V and 1 base from J, with 11 bases between. This CDR3 has 14 amino acids. Germline V CDR1 and CDR2: SGHNT, YENEEA.

The V call is TRBV30, the J call TRBJ2-7; TRBD1 aligns across 7 bases. Trimming at V came to 1 base and at J to 2 bases, leaving 5 bases not matched to a gene. In germline, CDR1 is GTSNPN, CDR2 SVGIG (reference sequence). There are 14 residues in the CDR3. The CDR3, as DNA: TGTGCCTGGAGTGGCCGGGACAGACCCTACGAGCAGTACTTC. It specifies CAWSGRDRPYEQYF.

The V call is TRBV6-2 or TRBV6-3, the J call TRBJ2-7; 16 positions agree with TRBD2. Unmatched junction bases numbered 4, after V lost 2 bases and J lost 0 bases. This CDR3 has 18 residues. Germline lookup yields CDR1 MNHEY and CDR2 SVGEGT. CDR3 residues: CASSYQGLAGGYSYEQYF. CDR3 DNA: TGTGCCAGCAGTTACCAGGGACTAGCGGGAGGGTACTCCTACGAGCAGTACTTC.

V and J are TRBV2 and TRBJ2-5, with D maybe TRBD2 (5 bases). CDR1 is SNHLY, CDR2 FYNNEI, per germline. V shed 7 bases and J shed 3 bases, with 12 bases lying between them. This CDR3 comprises 13 residues. For the CDR3, the DNA is TGTGCCAGCATCCGGGGTGGCGAAGAGACCCAGTACTTC. Translated: CASIRGGEETQYF.

The chain couples TRBV28 to TRBJ2-7, with 7 bases identical to TRBD1. CDR3 length: 13 residues. After removal of 6 bases from V and 2 bases from J, the junction contained 4 bases not matched to a gene. Per the germline V gene, CDR1 is MDHEN and CDR2 is SYDVKM. CDR3: CASRETGTYEQYF. CDR3 coding DNA: TGTGCCAGCAGGGAGACAGGGACCTACGAGCAGTACTTC.

The chain combines TRBV6-1 with TRBJ1-5; no reliable D call. Looked up from germline, CDR1 is MNHNS and CDR2 is SASEGT. The ends were cut back, 2 bases at V and 7 bases at J, with 15 bases in the middle. The CDR3 covers 15 residues. The CDR3 loop is CASSETAAAGQPQHF. CDR3 sequence (DNA): TGTGCCAGCAGTGAAACGGCCGCTGCGGGACAGCCCCAGCATTTT.

The chain has TRBV2 and TRBJ2-1, with 8 bases that match TRBD2. Germline V gene data show CDR1 as SNHLY and CDR2 as FYNNEI. J was trimmed by 4 bases and V by 5 bases; bases with no gene match: 7. The CDR3 length is 15 residues. Written as DNA, the CDR3 is TGTGCCAGCAGTCAACTAGCGGCTGATTACAATGAGCAGTTCTTC. This gives the protein CASSQLAADYNEQFF.

The genes are TRBV11-2 and TRBJ2-1; 10 bases match TRBD2. The V gene end was trimmed by 6 bases and the J gene end by 5 bases; junction bases not matched to a gene: 4. Germline loops: CDR1 SGHAT, CDR2 FQNNGV. The CDR3 totals 14 residues. For the CDR3, the DNA is TGTGCCAGCAGGGATCTAGCGGGGGACAATGAGCAGTTCTTC. Protein sequence: CASRDLAGDNEQFF.

This chain uses TRBV5-8 with TRBJ1-5; 7 nucleotides match TRBD1. The J segment lost 4 bases and the V segment lost 4 bases, leaving 8 bases of the junction unmatched. CDR3 length: 15 residues. Germline V gives CDR1 SGHTS, CDR2 YDEGEE. CDR3 coding DNA: TGTGCCAGCAGCCCGGGACAGTGGGTTAATCAGCCCCAGCATTTT. Translation: CASSPGQWVNQPQHF.